A selection of T cell receptor beta chains follows, all from one sample in a study of blood T cell repertoires in COVID-19. The assay was immunoSEQ multiplex PCR, and TCRdb's table has in-frame clones only and misses some. The sample shows 170,000 or so clones, more than 70% of them seen only once. Material for sequencing was peripheral blood. These receptors originate from a man younger than 35 with active or convalescent COVID-19. Each CDR3 is given with its conserved first and last residue. D genes are given only for firm matches.

v_call | d_call | cdr3_aa
TRBV14 | . | CASSQSRAYGYTF
TRBV2 | TRBD1 | CASSYRGRVGELFF
TRBV7-9 | TRBD2 | CASSPGVAGSTDTQYF
TRBV6-5 | . | CASSMSRYTEAFF
TRBV24-1 | TRBD2 | CATREAGGDEQFF
TRBV19 | TRBD1 | CASSTRGQGGWVSQPQHF
TRBV19 | TRBD1 | CASSILARGPYGYTF
TRBV5-1 | . | CASSFGGASTEAFF
TRBV7-2 | . | CASSFSREPAELFF
TRBV6-1 | TRBD2 | CASSEQAGGPQYF
TRBV4-1 | . | CASSYRQSNQPQHF
TRBV15 | . | CATSRVGLEETQYF
TRBV4-2 | . | CASSPKAGMNTEAFF
TRBV24-1 | . | CATSDSGRGGTQYF
TRBV15 | . | CATSRDLDRSLYGYTF
TRBV5-1 | TRBD1 | CASSLDTGVGGYTF
TRBV7-8 | . | CASSLVGGREQYF
TRBV6-1 | . | CASSEQKDSYGYTF
TRBV30 | . | CAWSFSGIEAFF
TRBV27 | TRBD2 | CANYSGGGRTDTQYF
TRBV9 | . | CASSVDGGAYGYTF
TRBV9 | TRBD2 | CASSFRGTSGGQETQYF
TRBV16 | TRBD1 | CASSQLQGYEKLFF
TRBV6-5 | TRBD1 | CASRTGNNIQYF
TRBV4-1 | TRBD2 | CASSQGAGGRNEQFF
TRBV5-4 | . | CASSPWERGAVGYTF
TRBV10-3 | . | CAISEKGSYEQYF
TRBV6-5 | . | CASSSMGQSSYNEQFF
TRBV30 | TRBD1 | CAWSALTGVGGELFF
TRBV5-5 | . | CASSLVDEQYF
TRBV4-1 | TRBD2 | CASTLGAGDYEQYF
TRBV2 | TRBD1 | CASSPTGDEQYF
TRBV3-1/TRBV3-2 | . | CASSQDPGGSGNTIYF
TRBV10-3 | . | CAISESAGATDTQYF
TRBV11-2 | . | CASSAPGGATNEKLFF
TRBV28 | TRBD2 | CASSLPGGAGAQYF
TRBV9 | TRBD2 | CASSAIYTSGADTQYF
TRBV11-2 | TRBD2 | CASSLGSGTGELFF
TRBV19 | . | CASSIVAADNSPLHF
TRBV9 | . | CASSAYSDSYTDTQYF
TRBV7-2 | . | CASSSQGGGYNSPLHF